The clone carrying this T cell receptor (beta chain) occurred a few times. The target antigen is unknown. The sample belongs to a study of T cell responses to AZD1222 COVID-19 vaccine. Trimming removed 1 base at V and 10 bases at J, with 12 bases between. Per the germline V gene, CDR1 is SGHNT and CDR2 is YYREEE (reference sequence). The CDR3 is 14 amino acids. The table came from immunoSEQ multiplex PCR; TCRdb's copy has only in-frame clones and leaves some out. The repertoire consists of some 79,000 clones, with approximately 85% occurring once and the leading ten covering 3.4%. Study results and caveats: Only a handful of AZD1222 recipients, roughly 6 in all, had baseline seropositivity. Per reports, nearly half of all spike-specific TCRs target regions that are unmutated in variants. Mostly white British, mostly female donors; authors suggested clonal diversity may be underestimated.

The TCR was taken from an adult who received the AZD1222 COVID-19 vaccine. The chain uses TRBV5-4 and TRBJ1-6; TRBD1 is a possible D gene (6 bases). The source material was peripheral blood, sampled 28 days after the second AZD1222 dose. This CDR3 is CASSLSGAGSPLHF. The CDR3 nucleotides are TGTGCCAGCAGCTTGTCGGGGGCGGGGTCACCCCTCCACTTT.